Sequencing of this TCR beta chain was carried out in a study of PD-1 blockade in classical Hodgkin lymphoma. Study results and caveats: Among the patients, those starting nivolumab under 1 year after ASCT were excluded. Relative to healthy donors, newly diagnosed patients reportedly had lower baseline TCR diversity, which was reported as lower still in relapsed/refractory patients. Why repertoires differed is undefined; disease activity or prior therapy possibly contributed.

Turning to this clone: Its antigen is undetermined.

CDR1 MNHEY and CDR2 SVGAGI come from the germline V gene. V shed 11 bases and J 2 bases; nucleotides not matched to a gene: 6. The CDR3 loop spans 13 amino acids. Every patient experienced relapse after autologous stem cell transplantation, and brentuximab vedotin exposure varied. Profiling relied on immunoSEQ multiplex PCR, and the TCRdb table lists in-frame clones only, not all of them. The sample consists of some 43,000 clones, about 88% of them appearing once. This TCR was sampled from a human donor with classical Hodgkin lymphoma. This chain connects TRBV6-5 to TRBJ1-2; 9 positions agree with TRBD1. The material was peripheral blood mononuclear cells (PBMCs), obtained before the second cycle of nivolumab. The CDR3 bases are TGTGCCGTCTACAGGGGGCTCAACTATGGCTACACCTTC. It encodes CAVYRGLNYGYTF.